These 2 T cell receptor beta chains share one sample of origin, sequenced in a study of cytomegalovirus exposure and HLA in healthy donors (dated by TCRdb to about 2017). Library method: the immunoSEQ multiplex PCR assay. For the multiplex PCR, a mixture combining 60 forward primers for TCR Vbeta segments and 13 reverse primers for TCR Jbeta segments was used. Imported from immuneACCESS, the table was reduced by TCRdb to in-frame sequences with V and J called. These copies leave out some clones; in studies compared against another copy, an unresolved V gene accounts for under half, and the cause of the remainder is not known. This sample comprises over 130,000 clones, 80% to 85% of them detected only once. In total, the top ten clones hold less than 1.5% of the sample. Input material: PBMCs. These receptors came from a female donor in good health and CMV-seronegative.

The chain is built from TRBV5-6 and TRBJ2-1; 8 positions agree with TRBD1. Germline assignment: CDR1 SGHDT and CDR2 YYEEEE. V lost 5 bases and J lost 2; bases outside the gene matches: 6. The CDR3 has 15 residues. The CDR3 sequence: CASSYTGGTYNEQFF. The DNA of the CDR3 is TGTGCCAGCAGTTATACAGGGGGAACCTACAATGAGCAGTTCTTC.

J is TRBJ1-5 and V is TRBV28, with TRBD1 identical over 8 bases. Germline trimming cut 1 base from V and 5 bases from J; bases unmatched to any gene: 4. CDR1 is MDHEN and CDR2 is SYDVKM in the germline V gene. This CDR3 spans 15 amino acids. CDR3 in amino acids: CASSLSQGAYQPQHF. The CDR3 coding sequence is TGTGCCAGCAGTTTATCGCAGGGGGCTTATCAGCCCCAGCATTTT.